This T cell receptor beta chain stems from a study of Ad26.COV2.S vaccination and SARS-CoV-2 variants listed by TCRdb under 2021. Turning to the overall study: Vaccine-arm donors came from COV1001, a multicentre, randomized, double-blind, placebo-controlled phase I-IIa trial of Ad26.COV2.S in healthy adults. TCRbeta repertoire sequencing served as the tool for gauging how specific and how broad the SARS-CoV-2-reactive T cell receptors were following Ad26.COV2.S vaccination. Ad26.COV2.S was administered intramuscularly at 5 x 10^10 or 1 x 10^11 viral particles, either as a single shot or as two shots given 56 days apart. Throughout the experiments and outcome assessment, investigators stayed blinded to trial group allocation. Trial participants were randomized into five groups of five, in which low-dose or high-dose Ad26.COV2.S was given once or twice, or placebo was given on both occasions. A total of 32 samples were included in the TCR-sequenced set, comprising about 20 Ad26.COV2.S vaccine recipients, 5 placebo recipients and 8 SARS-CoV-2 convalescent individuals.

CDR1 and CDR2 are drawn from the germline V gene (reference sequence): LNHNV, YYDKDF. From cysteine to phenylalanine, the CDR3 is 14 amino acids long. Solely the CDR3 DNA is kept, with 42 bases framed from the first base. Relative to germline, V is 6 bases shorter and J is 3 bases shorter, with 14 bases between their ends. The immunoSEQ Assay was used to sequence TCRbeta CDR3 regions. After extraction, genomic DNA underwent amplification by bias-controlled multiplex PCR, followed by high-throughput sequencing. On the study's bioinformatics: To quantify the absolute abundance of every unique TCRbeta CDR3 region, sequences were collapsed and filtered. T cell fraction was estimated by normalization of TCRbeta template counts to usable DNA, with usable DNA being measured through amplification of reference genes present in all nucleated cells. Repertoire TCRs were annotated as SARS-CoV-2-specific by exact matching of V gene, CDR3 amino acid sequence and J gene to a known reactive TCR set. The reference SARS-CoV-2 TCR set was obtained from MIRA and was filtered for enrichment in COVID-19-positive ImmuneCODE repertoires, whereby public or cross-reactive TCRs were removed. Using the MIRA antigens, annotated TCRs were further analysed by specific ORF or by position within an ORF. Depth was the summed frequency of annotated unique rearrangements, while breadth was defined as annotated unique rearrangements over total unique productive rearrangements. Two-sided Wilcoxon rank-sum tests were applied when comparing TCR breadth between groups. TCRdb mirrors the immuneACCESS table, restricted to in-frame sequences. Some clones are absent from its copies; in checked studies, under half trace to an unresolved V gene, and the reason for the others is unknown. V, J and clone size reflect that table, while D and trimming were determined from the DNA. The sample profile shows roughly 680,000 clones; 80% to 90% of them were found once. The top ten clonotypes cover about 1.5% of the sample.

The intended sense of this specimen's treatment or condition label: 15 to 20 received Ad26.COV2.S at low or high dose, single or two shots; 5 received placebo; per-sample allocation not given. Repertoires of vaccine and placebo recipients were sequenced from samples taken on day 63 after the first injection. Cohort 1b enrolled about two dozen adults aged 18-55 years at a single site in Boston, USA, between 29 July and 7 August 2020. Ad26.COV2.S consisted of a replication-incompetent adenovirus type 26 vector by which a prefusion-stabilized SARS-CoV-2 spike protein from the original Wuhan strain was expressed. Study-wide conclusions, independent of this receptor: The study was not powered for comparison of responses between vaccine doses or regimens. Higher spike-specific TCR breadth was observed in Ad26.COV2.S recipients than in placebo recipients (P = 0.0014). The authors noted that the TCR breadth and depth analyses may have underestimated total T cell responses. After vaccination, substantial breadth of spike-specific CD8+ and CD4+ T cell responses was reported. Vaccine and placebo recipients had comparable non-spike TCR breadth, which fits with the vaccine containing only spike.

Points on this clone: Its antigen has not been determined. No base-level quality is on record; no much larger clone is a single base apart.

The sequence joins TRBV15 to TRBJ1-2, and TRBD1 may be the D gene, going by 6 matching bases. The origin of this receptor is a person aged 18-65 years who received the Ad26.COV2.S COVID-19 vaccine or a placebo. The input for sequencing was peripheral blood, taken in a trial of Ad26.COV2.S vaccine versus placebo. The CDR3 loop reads CATSEQGADYGYTF. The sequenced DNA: TGTGCCACCAGTGAACAGGGAGCGGACTATGGCTACACCTTC. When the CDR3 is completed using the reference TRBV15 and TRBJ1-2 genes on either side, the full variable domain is DAMVIQNPRYQVTQFGKPVTLSCSQTLNHNVMYWYQQKSSQAPKLLFHYYDKDFNNEADTPDNFQSRRPNTSFCFLDIRSPGLGDTAMYLCATSEQGADYGYTFGSGTRLTVV.